Included here is one T cell receptor (beta chain) sequence, with context. As yet, its antigen is unknown. These data originate in a study of T cell responses to AZD1222 COVID-19 vaccine. Findings and limits, study-wide: Researchers report vaccine-associated CD4 TCRs spanning spike, with dominance at 160-218 and 743-854. Donors were largely white British and mainly female; clonal diversity was possibly underestimated. Seropositivity was recorded at baseline in only a handful of AZD1222 recipients.

V was clipped by 2 bases and J by 5 bases; unmatched bases: 6. Per the germline V gene, CDR1 is MNHEY and CDR2 is SMNVEV (reference sequence). The CDR3 extends over 14 amino acids. TCRdb's copy holds only in-frame clones and misses some; the assay was immunoSEQ multiplex PCR. The sample carries some 150,000 clones, about 87% recorded once. The receptor's source is an adult who received the MenACWY meningococcal vaccine as a control. The source material was peripheral blood, sampled 28 days after the second dose of the MenACWY control vaccine. The V gene is TRBV27, the J gene TRBJ2-7; 7 nucleotides line up with TRBD1. For the CDR3, the DNA is TGTGCCAGCAGTTTAAGGGGGCGTCTGAACGAGCAGTACTTC. Its protein is CASSLRGRLNEQYF.